This TCR beta chain originates from a study of T-cell memory formation after mild COVID-19. The study's findings and limits: Pre-infection memory showed some responding clones, and this suggested that cross-reactive memory joined. Of the contracting clones, CD4+ ones lay mainly in CM and EM, and CD8+ ones in EMRA.

Each CDR3 protein gets one entry after TCRdb re-called the 5' RACE reads with MiXCR. The sample gives 150,000 to 200,000 distinct CDR3 sequences, about a sixth of which show up once; around 1.9% is in the top ten. Regarding this clonotype: As yet, its antigen is unknown.

The CDR3 is 14 residues long. V gave up 5 bases and J gave up 6 bases; unmatched junction bases: 7. Germline CDR1 and CDR2: SEHNR and FQNEAQ (reference sequence). Sequenced: PBMCs or a T cell subset sorted from them (not recorded which). The chain couples TRBV7-9 to TRBJ2-7, with 10 nucleotides matching TRBD2. This sequence was found in an adult woman who had mild COVID-19 (a few samples of this study predate the infection). Cell type and time point are not known. Here the CDR3 DNA reads TGTGCCAGCAGCCTAGGCCGGACTAGCGGCGAGCAGTACTTC. Amino acids: CASSLGRTSGEQYF.